Below are 11 T cell receptor beta chains sequenced from a single sample in a study of Tregs in tolerant kidney transplant recipients. Clones were sequenced by immunoSEQ multiplex PCR, and TCRdb holds only the in-frame ones, with some missing. The table includes about 50,000 clones, 89% detected once. The nonmyeloablative bone marrow transplants came from related graft donors, with transient mixed chimerism. The sample consisted of CD8+ T cells from blood (PBMCs), taken 12 months after the transplant. The receptors originated from a human patient who received a combined kidney and bone marrow transplant. T cells may partly derive from the graft donor.

The chain couples TRBV5-6 to TRBJ2-7, with 10 bases fitting TRBD2. Trimming at V came to 4 bases and at J to 2 bases, leaving 3 bases not matched to a gene. This CDR3 has 14 residues. Germline V gene lookup returns CDR1 SGHDT and CDR2 YYEEEE. The CDR3 region is CASSTGLAAYEQYF. The CDR3, as DNA: TGTGCCAGCAGCACAGGACTAGCGGCCTACGAGCAGTACTTC.

V usage is TRBV6-5 and J usage is TRBJ2-5; TRBD1 aligns across 8 bases. Germline CDR1 and CDR2: MNHEY and SVGAGI. V shed 6 bases, J shed 4 bases, and the junction held 10 bases outside the gene matches. The CDR3 loop spans 15 amino acids. This chain's CDR3 is CASRRDKQGVETQYF. The CDR3 region has the DNA TGTGCCAGCAGACGGGATAAACAGGGGGTAGAGACCCAGTACTTC.

The rearrangement joins TRBV7-9 to TRBJ2-2; 8 bases match TRBD2. V was pared by 7 bases and J by 5 bases, with 12 bases of the junction left unmatched. This CDR3 has 16 amino acids. Germline-derived CDR1 and CDR2 are SEHNR and FQNEAQ (reference sequence). CDR3 nucleotides: TGTGCCAGCACCACTACGGGAGGGTTTAGAACCGGGGAGCTGTTTTTT. Its translation: CASTTTGGFRTGELFF.

The chain couples TRBV7-6 to TRBJ1-1; D gene unclear. Germline assignment: CDR1 SGHVS and CDR2 FNYEAQ. This CDR3 contains 12 residues. V was pared by 1 base and J by 10 bases, with 10 bases between. CDR3 DNA: TGTGCCAGCAGCTTAGGTGGCAACCGAGCTTTCTTT. Translated: CASSLGGNRAFF. The full variable domain, completed using reference TRBV7-6 and TRBJ1-1, is GAGVSQSPRYKVTKRGQDVALRCDPISGHVSLYWYRQALGQGPEFLTYFNYEAQQDKSGLPNDRFSAERPEGSISTLTIQRTEQRDSAMYRCASSLGGNRAFFGQGTRLTVV.

The chain has TRBV19 and TRBJ1-5, with D possibly TRBD1 on 6 matching bases. This CDR3 contains 13 residues. The V gene lost 1 base and the J gene lost 12 bases, with 13 bases spanning the gap. Germline values: CDR1 LNHDA, CDR2 SQIVND (reference sequence). The CDR3 loop is CASSIGPGGLQHF. CDR3 coding DNA: TGTGCCAGTAGTATAGGCCCGGGGGGGCTCCAGCATTTT.

V and J are TRBV11-1 and TRBJ1-5; possible D gene TRBD1, 5 bases. V lost 3 bases, J lost 2 bases, and 14 bases lay in between. This CDR3 has 16 residues. Per germline, CDR1 SGHAT and CDR2 FQDESV (reference sequence). The CDR3 DNA reads TGTGCCAGCAGCTTGGGTACGGGGGATGGCAATCAGCCCCAGCATTTT. It yields the protein CASSLGTGDGNQPQHF.

V and J are TRBV5-1 and TRBJ2-3; 9 nucleotides align to TRBD2. J lost 8 bases, V lost 0 bases, and 10 bases had no gene match. The length of the CDR3 is 16 residues. In germline, CDR1 is SGHRS, CDR2 YFSETQ. CDR3 protein: CASSLEAGGSWGTQYF. The CDR3 DNA sequence: TGCGCCAGCAGCTTGGAAGCGGGGGGCTCCTGGGGTACGCAGTATTTT.

In this sample, this clone turned up once. CDR3 nucleotides: TGTGCCTGGAACAGGGGGACGGATGGCTACACCTTC. This gives the protein CAWNRGTDGYTF. This chain uses TRBV30 with TRBJ1-2; 8 bases match TRBD1. This CDR3 is built from 12 residues. The germline gives CDR1 GTSNPN, CDR2 SVGIG (reference sequence). Losses at the gene ends were 4 bases for V and 6 bases for J; bases not matched to a gene: 4.

The rearrangement joins TRBV7-8 to TRBJ2-7; D call uncertain. Trimming cost V 1 base and J 4 bases, with 8 bases left between them. Germline CDR1 SGHVS, CDR2 FQNEAQ. The CDR3 totals 13 residues. CDR3 sequence reads: CASSLGTGYEQYF. The CDR3 DNA reads TGTGCCAGCAGCTTAGGCACCGGGTACGAGCAGTACTTC.

The count of this clone is one. The chain employs TRBV6-1 and TRBJ1-1; no firm D call. Trimming took 1 base from V and 3 from J, leaving 6 bases between them. The CDR3 is 13 residues long. Germline V CDR1 and CDR2: MNHNS, SASEGT. DNA of the CDR3: TGTGCCAGCAGTGAAGGAACACACACTGAAGCTTTCTTT. It specifies CASSEGTHTEAFF.

The V call is TRBV5-6, the J call TRBJ2-1; D gene unclear. There are 16 residues in the CDR3. The ends were cut back, 0 bases at V and 5 bases at J, with 15 bases in the middle. Germline CDR1 reads SGHDT; CDR2 reads YYEEEE. This CDR3 reads CASSLVLISRNNEQFF. CDR3 bases: TGTGCCAGCAGCTTGGTTCTCATTAGCCGGAACAATGAGCAGTTCTTC.